The clone carrying this T cell receptor (beta chain) has just one count. The CDR3 spans 15 residues. The germline gives CDR1 SQVTM, CDR2 ANQGSEA. V was pared by 3 bases and J by 7 bases, with 19 bases between. This sample was included in a study of blood T cell repertoires in COVID-19. Looking at the study overall: Some COVID-19 samples were acute and others convalescent; all came from the United States, Italy and Spain. T cells, B-cell-depleted T cells, or PBMCs provided the cDNA or gDNA that served as material.

In the original analysis: Nucleated cell number was recorded as an estimate derived from reference gene primer amplification. Clones were sequenced by immunoSEQ multiplex PCR, and TCRdb holds only the in-frame ones, with some missing. From that table come the V and J calls and clone size; the DNA was used to work out D and trimming. This repertoire shows nearly 55,000 clones, approximately 80% found once; its top ten account for under 15%. The sequenced material came from peripheral blood. The clonotype was recovered from a human donor with active or convalescent COVID-19. The donor label of this sample is uncertain. The chain recombines TRBV29-1 with TRBJ2-1; possible D gene TRBD2, 6 bases. The CDR3 here is CSVDLGLVSNNEQFF. The CDR3 region has the DNA TGCAGCGTTGATCTGGGACTGGTCAGTAATAATGAGCAGTTCTTC.